The TCR beta chain described here comes from a study of control samples from healthy donors and cancer patients. Clones were read by immunoSEQ multiplex PCR, and TCRdb kept only the in-frame ones, dropping some. The sample shows around 170,000 clones, just over 85% of them seen only once. The sequence derives from a woman in her twenties or thirties in good health. Material: blood.

The CDR3 loop is CASSSTVYNEQFF. Written as DNA, the CDR3 is TGTGCCAGCAGCTCTACAGTCTACAATGAGCAGTTCTTC. The chain recombines TRBV7-2 with TRBJ2-1; no reliable D call. This CDR3 has 13 amino acids. The ends were cut back, 4 bases at V and 3 bases at J, with 7 bases in the middle. The germline gives CDR1 SGHTA, CDR2 FQGNSA. The full variable domain, completed using reference TRBV7-2 and TRBJ2-1, is GAGVSQSPSNKVTEKGKDVELRCDPISGHTALYWYRQSLGQGLEFLIYFQGNSAPDKSGLPSDRFSAERTGGSVSTLTIQRTQQEDSAVYLCASSSTVYNEQFFGPGTRLTVL.